The 29 T cell receptor beta chains below all came from one sample that was sequenced in a study of blood T cell repertoires in COVID-19. Some clones are missing from TCRdb's copy, which holds only in-frame ones; the method was immunoSEQ multiplex PCR. The profile shows about 220,000 clones, 80% to 90% of them singletons. Sequencing input: peripheral blood. The receptors stem from a man aged 25 to 45 with active or convalescent COVID-19.

This clone was counted once. This chain uses TRBV6-5 with TRBJ1-2; TRBD1 is a possible D gene (5 bases). Germline values: CDR1 MNHEY, CDR2 SVGAGI. This CDR3 region has 14 residues. V lost 4 bases, J lost 2 bases, and 11 bases lay in between. CDR3 bases: TGTGCCAGCAGTTTCTCCCGACAGAACTATGGCTACACCTTC. Residues: CASSFSRQNYGYTF.

In this sample, this clone turned up a few times. J is TRBJ2-7 and V is TRBV14; 7 bases agree with TRBD2. Germline assignment: CDR1 SGHDN and CDR2 FVKESK. The J segment lost 4 bases and the V segment lost 8 bases, leaving 11 bases of the junction unmatched. CDR3 length equals 14 residues. The DNA for the CDR3 is TGTGCCAGCCGCTTGGGGGAGGGCCGTTACGAGCAGTACTTC. It yields the protein CASRLGEGRYEQYF.

The gene calls are TRBV4-2 and TRBJ1-2; the D is unclear. CDR3 length: 12 residues. CDR1 and CDR2 (germline): LGHNA, YNFKEQ. V was clipped by 4 bases and J by 6 bases, with 9 bases between them. DNA for the CDR3: TGTGCCAGCAGCCTAAGCCCGGATGGCTACACCTTC. As protein: CASSLSPDGYTF.

The chain uses TRBV18 and TRBJ2-1, with TRBD2 identical over 8 bases. J lost 2 bases, V lost 4 bases, and 4 bases had no gene match. The CDR3 is 15 residues long. Germline loops: CDR1 KGHSH, CDR2 LQKENI. The CDR3 here is CASSLRTSPYNEQFF. The CDR3 DNA is TGTGCCAGCTCACTCAGGACTAGCCCCTACAATGAGCAGTTCTTC.

V is TRBV5-1 and J is TRBJ1-6, with TRBD1 as a possible D gene (5 bases). The CDR3 consists of 15 residues. V shed 6 bases and J shed 8 bases, with 18 bases lying between them. The V gene's germline CDR1 is SGHRS and CDR2 YFSETQ. CDR3 region: CASTLETRADSPLHF. The CDR3 DNA sequence: TGCGCCAGCACCCTTGAAACCAGGGCGGATTCACCCCTCCACTTT.

The V gene is TRBV6-5, the J gene TRBJ2-5; the D is unclear. This CDR3 has 13 amino acids. V was cut by 6 bases and J by 7 bases, with 15 bases left in between. Germline V gene sequence: CDR1 MNHEY, CDR2 SVGAGI. This chain's CDR3 is CASSPGGVGTQYF. CDR3 in DNA: TGTGCCAGCAGCCCGGGTGGCGTAGGGACCCAGTACTTC.

The rearrangement uses TRBV2 and TRBJ1-3; no reliable D call. The CDR3 covers 16 residues. V was pared by 6 bases and J by 0 bases, with 15 bases between. Looked up from germline, CDR1 is SNHLY and CDR2 is FYNNEI. CDR3 sequence (DNA): TGTGCCAGCAGACGCAACAGAGCCTCCTCTGGAAACACCATATATTTT. Translation gives CASRRNRASSGNTIYF.

The chain is built from TRBV10-3 and TRBJ1-1; tentatively, D is TRBD1 (6 bases). This CDR3 comprises 15 residues. Germline V CDR1 and CDR2: ENHRY, SYGVKD. Trimming left V 5 bases short and J 1 base short, with 14 bases between. CDR3 residues: CAISIDQGQNTEAFF. The CDR3 DNA reads TGTGCCATCAGTATCGATCAGGGACAGAACACTGAAGCTTTCTTT.

CDR3 protein: CASSLGLPYNEQFF. DNA of the CDR3: TGTGCCAGCAGTTTGGGACTACCTTACAATGAGCAGTTCTTC. The chain links TRBV27 to TRBJ2-1; TRBD2 matches 7 bases. The CDR3 covers 14 residues. V gave up 3 bases and J gave up 4 bases; unmatched junction bases: 3. In germline, CDR1 is MNHEY, CDR2 SMNVEV (reference sequence).

The chain carries TRBV18 and TRBJ1-1; the match to TRBD1 covers 11 bases. The CDR3 contains 16 residues. Trimming took 2 bases from V and 3 from J; bases not matched to a gene: 5. The V gene's germline CDR1 is KGHSH and CDR2 LQKENI. The CDR3 reads CASSPRTGGADTEAFF. As DNA, the CDR3 is TGTGCCAGCTCACCAAGGACAGGGGGCGCGGACACTGAAGCTTTCTTT.

The chain has TRBV28 and TRBJ2-7; 8 bases are a match to TRBD1. This CDR3 has 12 residues. V trimming: 8 bases; J trimming: 7 bases; junction bases outside the gene matches: 7. CDR1 is MDHEN and CDR2 is SYDVKM in the germline V gene. The CDR3 is CASRSRGREQYF. CDR3 DNA: TGTGCCAGCCGGTCCAGGGGGCGAGAGCAGTACTTC.

The V call is TRBV30, the J call TRBJ1-4, with 7 bases that match TRBD1. The CDR3 is 18 amino acids. Germline V CDR1 and CDR2: GTSNPN, SVGIG (reference sequence). The V gene end was trimmed by 0 bases and the J gene end by 8 bases; junction bases not matched to a gene: 18. CDR3 in DNA: TGTGCCTGGAGTGTTTTTAGAGCCACAGGGGCCCTTCGGGAAAAACTGTTTTTT. Its translation is CAWSVFRATGALREKLFF.

This chain uses TRBV29-1 with TRBJ2-4; 7 bases agree with TRBD2. Germline assignment: CDR1 SQVTM and CDR2 ANQGSEA. CDR3 length equals 14 residues. V shed 7 bases, J shed 8 bases, and the junction held 14 bases outside the gene matches. The CDR3 region has the DNA TGCAGCGCCGCAAGGGGCAGGGCGGGGGACATTCAGTACTTC. It encodes CSAARGRAGDIQYF.

This clone was counted only a few times. The chain combines TRBV6-1 with TRBJ1-5, with 12 nucleotides matching TRBD1. This CDR3 is built from 15 residues. The V gene end was trimmed by 3 bases and the J gene end by 7 bases; junction bases not matched to a gene: 4. CDR1 MNHNS and CDR2 SASEGT come from the germline V gene. CDR3 sequence reads: CASSDRDRGLQPQHF. The CDR3 DNA reads as TGTGCCAGCAGTGACCGGGACAGGGGGCTACAGCCCCAGCATTTT.

The rearrangement uses TRBV7-2 and TRBJ2-2; TRBD2 matches at 10 bases. Looked up from germline, CDR1 is SGHTA and CDR2 is FQGNSA. Unmatched junction bases numbered 8, after V lost 3 bases and J lost 7 bases. The CDR3 consists of 16 residues. In nucleotides, the CDR3 is TGTGCCAGCAGCTTCCAGCGGGGGGGCCCGGGCGGGGAGCTGTTTTTT. Protein product: CASSFQRGGPGGELFF.

V and J are TRBV6-2 or TRBV6-3 and TRBJ1-1; TRBD1 aligns across 7 bases. Germline-derived CDR1 and CDR2 are MNHEY and SVGEGT. With 5 bases clipped from V and 8 bases from J, the junction kept 5 bases outside the gene matches. This CDR3 contains 12 residues. CDR3 coding DNA: TGTGCCAGCAGTAGAATGGGACAGGAAGCTTTCTTT. Protein sequence: CASSRMGQEAFF.

The chain carries TRBV7-6 and TRBJ2-5, with a weak D call TRBD2 (6 bases). With 2 bases removed from V and 5 bases from J, the gap between germline ends came to 12 bases. The CDR3 extends over 14 amino acids. The germline gives CDR1 SGHVS, CDR2 FNYEAQ. The chain's CDR3 is CASSLQGGGETQYF. CDR3 DNA sequence: TGTGCCAGCAGCTTACAGGGTGGAGGGGAGACCCAGTACTTC.

The sample holds a few counts of this clone. V gene TRBV4-1 combines with J gene TRBJ1-5, with D possibly matching TRBD1 (6 bases). There are 14 residues in the CDR3. CDR1 and CDR2 from the germline V gene are MGHRA and YSYEKL. V gave up 4 bases and J gave up 6 bases, with 13 bases separating them. The chain's CDR3 is CASSRTGLVQPQHF. The CDR3 DNA is TGCGCCAGCAGCCGTACAGGGTTAGTTCAGCCCCAGCATTTT.

V usage is TRBV24-1 and J usage is TRBJ1-1; weak D call: TRBD1 (5 bases). Trimming took off 4 bases at V and 5 bases at J, with 13 bases between the two ends. Germline CDR1 reads KGHDR; CDR2 reads SFDVKD. The CDR3 runs to 14 residues. The CDR3 reads CATSEAGTKTEAFF. The CDR3 nucleotides read TGTGCCACCAGTGAAGCCGGGACTAAGACTGAAGCTTTCTTT.

This chain joins TRBV7-2 and TRBJ2-3, with D possibly matching TRBD2 (6 bases). The germline CDR1 and CDR2 sequences are SGHTA and FQGNSA. The germline V and J ends were trimmed by 5 bases and 5 bases, with 17 bases remaining between them. The CDR3 is 15 amino acids. CDR3 amino acids: CASSPQRYSGDTQYF. The CDR3 region has the DNA TGTGCCAGCAGCCCGCAACGATATAGCGGAGATACGCAGTATTTT.

This clone came up a few times. This chain links TRBV4-1 with TRBJ2-6; 7 bases are a match to TRBD1. The trim removed 5 bases at V and 4 bases at J, leaving 14 bases unmatched. This CDR3 comprises 18 residues. CDR1 and CDR2 (germline): MGHRA, YSYEKL. CDR3 sequence: CASSSGTASSPGANVLTF. DNA of the CDR3: TGCGCCAGCAGCTCCGGGACAGCATCCTCCCCCGGGGCCAACGTCCTGACTTTC.

The chain joins TRBV29-1 to TRBJ1-1, with TRBD1 as a possible D gene (6 bases). This CDR3 is built from 16 residues. V was cut by 1 base and J by 3 bases, with 18 bases left in between. Germline V gene lookup returns CDR1 SQVTM and CDR2 ANQGSEA. CDR3 residues: CSVEGATGLWDTEAFF. The CDR3 DNA follows: TGCAGCGTTGAAGGGGCGACAGGCCTCTGGGACACTGAAGCTTTCTTT.

The chain joins TRBV7-2 to TRBJ2-2; 7 bases agree with TRBD1. V was clipped by 6 bases and J by 1 base; unmatched bases: 5. Per the germline V gene, CDR1 is SGHTA and CDR2 is FQGNSA. The CDR3 has 15 amino acids. CDR3 sequence reads: CASRPGTENTGELFF. CDR3 in DNA: TGTGCCAGCAGACCCGGGACAGAGAACACCGGGGAGCTGTTTTTT.

The rearrangement uses TRBV19 and TRBJ1-2; maybe TRBD1 (6 bases). V gave up 10 bases and J gave up 4 bases, with 16 bases separating them. The CDR3 is 13 residues long. In germline, CDR1 is LNHDA, CDR2 SQIVND (reference sequence). Here the CDR3 DNA reads TGTGCCACCTCGAGGGGGATCGGCTATGGCTACACCTTC. Translating gives CATSRGIGYGYTF.

This clone was counted a single time. V usage is TRBV10-3 and J usage is TRBJ2-6; perhaps TRBD2 as D (6 bases). Trimming took off 6 bases at V and 1 base at J, with 16 bases between the two ends. Germline V gene sequence: CDR1 ENHRY, CDR2 SYGVKD. The CDR3 is made up of 17 amino acids. The DNA of the CDR3 is TGTGCCATCAGAGGCTCTGGGACTGGGTCTGGGGCCAACGTCCTGACTTTC. The encoded protein is CAIRGSGTGSGANVLTF.

J is TRBJ2-3 and V is TRBV9; TRBD2 matches 9 bases. This CDR3 is 15 amino acids long. The germline V gene encodes CDR1 SGDLS and CDR2 YYNGEE. The junction had 4 bases not matched to a gene; V was cut back by 3 bases and J by 2 bases. In nucleotides, the CDR3 is TGTGCCAGCAGCGGGCGGGGGGGCGCCACAGATACGCAGTATTTT. The encoded protein is CASSGRGGATDTQYF.

The rearrangement links TRBV6-5 to TRBJ1-1; D is unresolved. This CDR3 region has 12 residues. Trimming stripped 6 bases from V and 5 bases from J, with 10 bases between. The germline CDR1 and CDR2 sequences are MNHEY and SVGAGI. The CDR3 reads CASRTGGTEAFF. The CDR3, as DNA: TGTGCCAGCAGAACGGGAGGGACTGAAGCTTTCTTT.

The chain uses TRBV27 and TRBJ2-3; 7 bases align to TRBD2. With V trimmed by 2 bases and J by 6 bases, 17 bases remained unmatched. CDR3 size: 18 residues. In germline, CDR1 is MNHEY, CDR2 SMNVEV (reference sequence). CDR3 amino acids: CASSLSPSSGTEGDTQYF. CDR3 in DNA: TGTGCCAGCAGTTTAAGCCCCTCTAGCGGCACGGAGGGTGATACGCAGTATTTT.

The rearrangement joins TRBV7-9 to TRBJ2-5; 10 positions agree with TRBD2. The CDR3 consists of 15 residues. The V and J ends lost 1 base and 4 bases, in that order; junction bases with no gene match: 3. Germline V gives CDR1 SEHNR, CDR2 FQNEAQ (reference sequence). The CDR3 DNA reads TGTGCCAGCAGCTTAGAGGCTAGCGGGAGAGAGACCCAGTACTTC. Protein product: CASSLEASGRETQYF.